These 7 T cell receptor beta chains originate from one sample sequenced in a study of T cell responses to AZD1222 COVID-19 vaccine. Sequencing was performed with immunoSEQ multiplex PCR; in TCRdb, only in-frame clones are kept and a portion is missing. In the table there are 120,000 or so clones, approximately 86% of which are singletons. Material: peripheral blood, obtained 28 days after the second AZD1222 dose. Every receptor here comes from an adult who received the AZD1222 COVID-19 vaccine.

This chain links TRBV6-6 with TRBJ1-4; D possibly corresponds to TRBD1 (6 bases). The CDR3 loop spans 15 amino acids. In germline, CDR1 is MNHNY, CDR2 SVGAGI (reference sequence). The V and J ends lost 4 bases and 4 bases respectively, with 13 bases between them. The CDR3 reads CASSSSGEVNEKLFF. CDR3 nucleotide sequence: TGTGCCAGCAGTTCCTCAGGGGAGGTTAATGAAAAACTGTTTTTT.

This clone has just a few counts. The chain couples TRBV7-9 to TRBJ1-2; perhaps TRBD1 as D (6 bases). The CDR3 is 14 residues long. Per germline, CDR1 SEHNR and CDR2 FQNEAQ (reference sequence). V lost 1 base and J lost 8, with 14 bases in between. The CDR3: CASSLVGGPFGYTF. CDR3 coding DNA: TGTGCCAGCAGCTTAGTGGGGGGGCCCTTCGGCTACACCTTC.

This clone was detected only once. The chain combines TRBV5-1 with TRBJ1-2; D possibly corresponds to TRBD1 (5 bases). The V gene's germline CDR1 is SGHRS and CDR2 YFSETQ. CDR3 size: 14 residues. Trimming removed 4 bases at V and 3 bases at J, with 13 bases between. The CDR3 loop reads CASSITGTDYGYTF. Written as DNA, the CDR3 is TGCGCCAGCAGCATCACCGGGACGGACTATGGCTACACCTTC.

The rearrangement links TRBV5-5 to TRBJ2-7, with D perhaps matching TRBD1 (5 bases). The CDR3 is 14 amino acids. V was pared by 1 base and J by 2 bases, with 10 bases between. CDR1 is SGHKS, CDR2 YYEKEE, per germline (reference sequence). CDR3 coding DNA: TGTGCCAGCAGCTTGACAGGAGCGACCTACGAGCAGTACTTC. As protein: CASSLTGATYEQYF. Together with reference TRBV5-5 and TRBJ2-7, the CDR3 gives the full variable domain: DAGVTQSPTHLIKTRGQQVTLRCSPISGHKSVSWYQQVLGQGPQFIFQYYEKEERGRGNFPDRFSARQFPNYSSELNVNALLLGDSALYLCASSLTGATYEQYFGPGTRLTVT.

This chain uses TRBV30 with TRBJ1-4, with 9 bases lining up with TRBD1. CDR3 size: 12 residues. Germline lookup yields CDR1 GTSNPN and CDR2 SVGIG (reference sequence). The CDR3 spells CAGQGRSEKLFF. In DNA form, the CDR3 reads TGTGCTGGACAGGGGAGGAGCGAAAAACTGTTTTTT.

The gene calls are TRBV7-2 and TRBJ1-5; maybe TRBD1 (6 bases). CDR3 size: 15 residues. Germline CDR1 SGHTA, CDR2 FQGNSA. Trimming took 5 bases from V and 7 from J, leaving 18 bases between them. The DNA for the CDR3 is TGTGCCAGCAGCCCTTCTAATAGGGGGGGGCAGCCCCAGCATTTT. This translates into CASSPSNRGGQPQHF.

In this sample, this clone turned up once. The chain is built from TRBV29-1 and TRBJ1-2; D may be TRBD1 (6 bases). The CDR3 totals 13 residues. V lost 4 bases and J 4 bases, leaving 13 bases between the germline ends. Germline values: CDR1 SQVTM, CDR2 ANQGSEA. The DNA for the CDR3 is TGCAGCGTTGCGGACAGCGAGGCCTATGGCTACACCTTC. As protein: CSVADSEAYGYTF.